A selection of T cell receptor beta chains follows, all from one sample in a study of T-cell reconstitution after alpha-beta-depleted transplantation in children. Using its own MiXCR run on the PCR reads, TCRdb lists one record per CDR3 protein. The top ten hold around an eighth of the sample, which has 600,000 or so distinct CDR3 sequences, 23% seen once. The specimen was PBMCs, mostly from graft donor cells, collected 360 days after TCRalphabeta/CD19-depleted stem cell transplant. These receptors all stem from a boy under two years old who had a stem cell transplant for acute myeloid leukemia, so the T cells may come from the graft donor. The CDR3 runs from the conserved cysteine through the conserved F or W. Each record gives: V gene, clone size, D gene, J gene, CDR3 DNA, CDR3 protein. D genes are given only for firm matches. The size of a clone is reported for some rows only, either as once, few or many, or as a class for expanded clones.

V gene: TRBV6-1; clone size: few; D gene: -; J gene: TRBJ2-1; CDR3 DNA: TGTGCCAGCAGCCGGGAACCCTACAATGAGCAGTTCTTC; CDR3 protein: CASSREPYNEQFF
V gene: TRBV30; clone size: once; D gene: TRBD1; J gene: TRBJ2-7; CDR3 DNA: TGTGCCTGGAGTGGGGTGGACAGGGAGTACTTC; CDR3 protein: CAWSGVDREYF
V gene: TRBV5-1; clone size: few; D gene: -; J gene: TRBJ2-3; CDR3 DNA: TGCGCCAGCAGCGGAGAGGGTCTGTATACGCAGTATTTT; CDR3 protein: CASSGEGLYTQYF
V gene: TRBV11-2; clone size: many; D gene: TRBD2; J gene: TRBJ2-1; CDR3 DNA: TGTGCCAGCAGAGGGCTAGCGGGGGGGCATAATGAGCAGTTCTTC; CDR3 protein: CASRGLAGGHNEQFF
V gene: TRBV20-1; clone size: -; D gene: TRBD1; J gene: TRBJ2-2; CDR3 DNA: TGCAGTGCTAGAGATGGACAGGGCGGTTTCACCGGGGAGCTGTTTTTT; CDR3 protein: CSARDGQGGFTGELFF
V gene: TRBV28; clone size: many; D gene: TRBD2; J gene: TRBJ2-7; CDR3 DNA: TGTGCCAGCAGCGGGGAGGGTGCGGGACTGAGCTCCTACGAGCAGTACTTC; CDR3 protein: CASSGEGAGLSSYEQYF
V gene: TRBV11-2; clone size: many; D gene: -; J gene: TRBJ2-7; CDR3 DNA: TGTGCCAGCAGCTTAACCCTACGCCACTACGAGCAGTACTTC; CDR3 protein: CASSLTLRHYEQYF
V gene: TRBV3-1; clone size: -; D gene: -; J gene: TRBJ2-1; CDR3 DNA: TGTGCCACCCCAGGGGAGTACCCCTACAATGAGCAGTTCTTC; CDR3 protein: CATPGEYPYNEQFF
V gene: TRBV12-3/TRBV12-4; clone size: few; D gene: -; J gene: TRBJ1-1; CDR3 DNA: TGTGCCAGCAGTTTGAATGGTATGGCGGAAGCTTTCTTT; CDR3 protein: CASSLNGMAEAFF
V gene: TRBV20-1; clone size: -; D gene: -; J gene: TRBJ1-2; CDR3 DNA: TGCAGTGCTAGTAAAGGCAGGGGTACTCCCCTCTTC; CDR3 protein: CSASKGRGTPLF
V gene: TRBV20-1; clone size: -; D gene: -; J gene: TRBJ2-1; CDR3 DNA: TGCAGTGCTAGGGGGCTTTTTTATGGTGAGCAGTTCTTC; CDR3 protein: CSARGLFYGEQFF
V gene: TRBV2; clone size: -; D gene: TRBD1; J gene: TRBJ1-5; CDR3 DNA: TGTGCCAGCAGCAGAGGACAGGGGATAAGTCAGCCCCAGCATTTT; CDR3 protein: CASSRGQGISQPQHF
V gene: TRBV12-3/TRBV12-4; clone size: few; D gene: TRBD2; J gene: TRBJ2-5; CDR3 DNA: TGTGCCAGCAGTTTGGTTGGGGGAGGGAAAGAGACCCAGTACTTC; CDR3 protein: CASSLVGGGKETQYF
V gene: TRBV6-1; clone size: -; D gene: -; J gene: TRBJ1-1; CDR3 DNA: TGTGCCAGCAGTCGCCCGAATCGCTGGGGCACTGAAGCTTTCTTT; CDR3 protein: CASSRPNRWGTEAFF
V gene: TRBV12-3/TRBV12-4; clone size: -; D gene: -; J gene: TRBJ1-1; CDR3 DNA: TGTGCCAGCAGACCGGGACAACGCCCGAACACTGAAGCTTTCTTT; CDR3 protein: CASRPGQRPNTEAFF
V gene: TRBV20-1; clone size: -; D gene: -; J gene: TRBJ1-1; CDR3 DNA: TGCAGTGCTAGTGATTGGGGTAGTAGTAACACTGAAGCTTTCTTT; CDR3 protein: CSASDWGSSNTEAFF
V gene: TRBV4-3; clone size: -; D gene: -; J gene: TRBJ2-7; CDR3 DNA: TGCGCCAGCAGCCAAAAGGCAGAGTCTTTCTACGAGCAGTACTTC; CDR3 protein: CASSQKAESFYEQYF